The clone carrying this T cell receptor (beta chain) has a single count. What it recognizes is unknown. The repertoire was sequenced with immunoSEQ multiplex PCR; TCRdb's copy has only in-frame clones and lacks some. This table holds some 520,000 clones, around 85% found once. This sample's treatment: 15 to 20 received Ad26.COV2.S at low or high dose, single or two shots; about 5 received placebo; per-sample allocation not given. Sample collection was performed on day 63 after the first vaccine or placebo injection. A Boston donor was an adult aged 18-55 years. This CDR3 region has 13 residues. V was pared by 2 bases and J by 5 bases, with 10 bases between. In germline, CDR1 is GTSNPN, CDR2 SVGIG (reference sequence). This specimen belongs to a study of Ad26.COV2.S vaccination and SARS-CoV-2 variants. Looking at the study overall: Ad26.COV2.S shots went into the muscle once or twice, 56 days apart.

The study's findings and limits: Participants given vaccine showed non-spike TCR breadth similar to that of placebo recipients. Greater spike-specific TCR breadth was seen in vaccine recipients than in placebo recipients.

The chain links TRBV30 to TRBJ2-1; D not resolved. Sample: peripheral blood, taken in a trial of Ad26.COV2.S vaccine versus placebo. This TCR was sampled from a person between 18 and 65 years old who received the Ad26.COV2.S COVID-19 vaccine or a placebo. The CDR3 loop reads CAWSLSPNNEQFF. Here the CDR3 DNA reads TGTGCCTGGAGTTTAAGTCCTAACAATGAGCAGTTCTTC.